This TCR beta chain was retrieved from a study of blood T cell repertoires in COVID-19. Germline CDR1 reads MGHDK; CDR2 reads SYGVNS. Between the trimmed V and J ends, which lost 4 bases and 5 bases, there was a span of 8 bases. The length of the CDR3 is 12 residues. The authors' processing: Amplification with reference gene primers provided the estimates of nucleated cell counts. Method: immunoSEQ multiplex PCR; TCRdb's copy keeps in-frame clones and lacks some. D and trimming come from the DNA, and the V and J calls and clone size come from that table. Of some 230,000 clones detected, 80% to 90% appear once; the ten largest clones hold approximately 5.1%.

The source is a woman in her sixties who had recovered from COVID-19. Sequencing used peripheral blood. This chain uses TRBV25-1 with TRBJ1-2; D might be TRBD1 (5 bases). The CDR3 DNA reads TGTGCCAGCAGTGGGACACAGTATGGCTACACCTTC. Amino acid sequence: CASSGTQYGYTF.